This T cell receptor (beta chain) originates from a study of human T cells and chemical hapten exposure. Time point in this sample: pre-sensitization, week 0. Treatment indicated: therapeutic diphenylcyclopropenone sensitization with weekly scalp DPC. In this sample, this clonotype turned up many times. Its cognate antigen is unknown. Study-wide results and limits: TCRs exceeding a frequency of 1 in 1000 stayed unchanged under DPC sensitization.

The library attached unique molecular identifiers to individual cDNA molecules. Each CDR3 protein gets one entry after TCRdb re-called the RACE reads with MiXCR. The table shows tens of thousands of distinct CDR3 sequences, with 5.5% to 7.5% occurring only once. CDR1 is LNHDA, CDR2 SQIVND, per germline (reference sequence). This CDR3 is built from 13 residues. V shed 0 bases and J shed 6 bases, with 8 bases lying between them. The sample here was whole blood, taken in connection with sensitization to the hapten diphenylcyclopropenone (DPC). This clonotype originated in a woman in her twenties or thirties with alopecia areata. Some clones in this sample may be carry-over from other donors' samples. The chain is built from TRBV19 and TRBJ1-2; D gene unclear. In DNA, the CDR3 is TGTGCCAGTAGTATAGATGGGAAAAATGGCTACACCTTC. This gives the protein CASSIDGKNGYTF.